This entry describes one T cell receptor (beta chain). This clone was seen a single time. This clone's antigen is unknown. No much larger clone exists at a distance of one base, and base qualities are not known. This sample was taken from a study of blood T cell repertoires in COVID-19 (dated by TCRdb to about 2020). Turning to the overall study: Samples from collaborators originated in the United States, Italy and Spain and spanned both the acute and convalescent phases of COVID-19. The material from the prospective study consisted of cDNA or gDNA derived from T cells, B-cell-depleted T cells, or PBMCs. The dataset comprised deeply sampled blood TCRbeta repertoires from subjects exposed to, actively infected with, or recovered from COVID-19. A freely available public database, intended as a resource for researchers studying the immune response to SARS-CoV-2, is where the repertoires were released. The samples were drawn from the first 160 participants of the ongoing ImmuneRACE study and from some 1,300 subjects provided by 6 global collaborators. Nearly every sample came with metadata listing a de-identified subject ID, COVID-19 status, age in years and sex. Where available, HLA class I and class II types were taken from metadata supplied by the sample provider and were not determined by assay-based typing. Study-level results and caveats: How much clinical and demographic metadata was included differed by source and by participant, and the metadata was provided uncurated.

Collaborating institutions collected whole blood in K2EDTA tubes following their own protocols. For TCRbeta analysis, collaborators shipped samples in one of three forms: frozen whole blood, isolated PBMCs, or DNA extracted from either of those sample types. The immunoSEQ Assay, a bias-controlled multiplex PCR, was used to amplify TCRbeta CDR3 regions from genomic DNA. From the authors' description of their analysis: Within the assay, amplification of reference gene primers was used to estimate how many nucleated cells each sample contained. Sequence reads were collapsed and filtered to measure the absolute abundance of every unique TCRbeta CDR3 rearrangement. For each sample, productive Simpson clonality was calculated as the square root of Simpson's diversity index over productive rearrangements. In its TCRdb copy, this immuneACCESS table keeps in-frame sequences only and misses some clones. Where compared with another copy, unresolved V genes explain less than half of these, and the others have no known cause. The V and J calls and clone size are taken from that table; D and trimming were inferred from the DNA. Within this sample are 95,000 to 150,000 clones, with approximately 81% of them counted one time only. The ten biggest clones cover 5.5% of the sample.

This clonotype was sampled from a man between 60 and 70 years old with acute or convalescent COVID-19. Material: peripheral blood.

The CDR3 region has the sequence CASSHNPGETQYF. The nucleotide sequence is TGTGCCAGCAGCCACAATCCGGGGGAGACCCAGTACTTC. The rearrangement combines TRBV7-3 with TRBJ2-5; the D region possibly corresponds to TRBD2 (5 bases align). Trimming removed 5 bases from V and 5 bases from J, leaving 12 bases between the germline ends. From its cysteine to its phenylalanine, the CDR3 spans 13 amino acids. Only the CDR3 part of the read is kept: 39 bases, read in frame from the first base. CDR1 SGHTA and CDR2 FQGTGA were looked up in the germline V gene.